This TCR beta chain was captured in a study of blood T cell repertoires in COVID-19. At the level of the study: PBMCs, B-cell-depleted T cells, or T cells provided the cDNA or gDNA that made up the material.

The trim removed 5 bases at V and 3 bases at J, leaving 8 bases unmatched. Germline values: CDR1 LGHNT, CDR2 FRNRAP. CDR3 length: 16 amino acids. Original processing notes: Counts of nucleated cells, estimated from reference gene primer amplification, were obtained. Profiling relied on immunoSEQ multiplex PCR, and the TCRdb table lists in-frame clones only, not all of them. V and J calls and clone size come straight from that table; D and trimming were deduced from the DNA. Of about 11,000 clones listed, approximately 84% are singletons. The rearrangement uses TRBV12-5 and TRBJ1-1; the match to TRBD1 covers 11 bases. Specimen: peripheral blood. This clonotype originated in a man aged 50 to 59 with active COVID-19. As DNA, the CDR3 is TGTGCTAGTGGTAATGGACAGGGGGCGCGGGACACTGAAGCTTTCTTT. Protein sequence: CASGNGQGARDTEAFF. Full variable domain (rest looked up from reference TRBV12-5 and TRBJ1-1): DARVTQTPRHKVTEMGQEVTMRCQPILGHNTVFWYRQTMMQGLELLAYFRNRAPLDDSGMPKDRFSAEMPDATLATLKIQPSEPRDSAVYFCASGNGQGARDTEAFFGQGTRLTVV.